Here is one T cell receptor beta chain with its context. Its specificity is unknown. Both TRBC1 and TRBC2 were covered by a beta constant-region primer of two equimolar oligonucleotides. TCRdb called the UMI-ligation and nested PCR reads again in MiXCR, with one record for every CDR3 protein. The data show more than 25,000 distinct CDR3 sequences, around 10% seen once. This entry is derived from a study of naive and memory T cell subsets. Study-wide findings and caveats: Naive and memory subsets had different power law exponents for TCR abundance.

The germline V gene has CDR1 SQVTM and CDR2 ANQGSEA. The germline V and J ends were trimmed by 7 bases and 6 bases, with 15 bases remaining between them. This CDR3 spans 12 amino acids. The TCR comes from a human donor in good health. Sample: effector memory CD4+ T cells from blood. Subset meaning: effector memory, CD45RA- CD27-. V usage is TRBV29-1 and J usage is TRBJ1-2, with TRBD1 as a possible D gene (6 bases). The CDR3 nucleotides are TGCAGCGCCGAAGGGCGACAGGATGGCTACACCTTC. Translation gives CSAEGRQDGYTF.